What follows are 17 T cell receptor beta chains derived from one specimen sequenced in a study of regulatory T cells in long-lasting Graves disease. Time point of the sample: newly diagnosed GD, antithyroid drugs for less than 3 months. There was RNA extracted from PBMCs, and the TCR library was made from it. According to the study, TCR beta libraries were built with iRepertoire HTBI primers and CDR3-region Arm-PCR. Via MiXCR, TCRdb re-called the multiplex PCR reads, giving one row per CDR3 protein. The repertoire holds under 500,000 distinct CDR3 sequences, roughly 15% seen once, with around 10% in the top ten. The data also belong to a second study, concerning T cells in Graves' hyperthyroidism and ophthalmopathy.

This material consisted of peripheral blood mononuclear cells (PBMCs), taken at new diagnosis, from a patient treated with antithyroid drugs. The receptors come from a woman aged 25 to 39 with Graves disease.

This clonotype was observed many times. The V gene is TRBV7-9, the J gene TRBJ2-3; the match to TRBD2 covers 9 bases. Germline CDR1 SEHNR, CDR2 FQNEAQ (reference sequence). This CDR3 has 15 residues. The junction had 4 bases not matched to a gene; V was cut back by 6 bases and J by 0 bases. The CDR3 reads CASRALAGSTDTQYF. The CDR3 DNA reads TGTGCCAGCAGAGCCCTAGCGGGGAGCACAGATACGCAGTATTTT.

This clonotype was found many times. The rearrangement joins TRBV20-1 to TRBJ2-1; D might be TRBD2 (6 bases). Trimming cost V 6 bases and J 6 bases, with 15 bases left between them. The CDR3 runs to 13 residues. Germline lookup yields CDR1 DFQATT and CDR2 SNEGSKA (reference sequence). The chain's CDR3 is CSASTSPLNEQFF. The CDR3 bases are TGCAGTGCATCGACTAGTCCCCTCAATGAGCAGTTCTTC.

This clonotype was recorded many times. This chain links TRBV28 with TRBJ2-5; D is undetermined. The CDR3 spans 13 residues. CDR1 is MDHEN, CDR2 SYDVKM, per germline. V dropped 1 base and J dropped 5 bases, with 8 bases sitting between them. For the CDR3, the DNA is TGTGCCAGCAGTTTATCTAATTATGAGACCCAGTACTTC. As protein: CASSLSNYETQYF.

This clonotype was found a few times. The CDR3 bases are TGTGCCAGCAGTCCAACACCCGGACAGGGGGCTTACGAGCAGTACTTC. Translation gives CASSPTPGQGAYEQYF. The chain joins TRBV27 to TRBJ2-7; 11 bases map to TRBD1. The germline V gene has CDR1 MNHEY and CDR2 SMNVEV (reference sequence). The CDR3 is 16 amino acids. J was trimmed by 4 bases and V by 5 bases; bases with no gene match: 10.

This clonotype was observed many times. The rearrangement joins TRBV13 to TRBJ2-2; maybe TRBD1 (6 bases). The V gene lost 5 bases and the J gene lost 9 bases, with 10 bases spanning the gap. Germline-derived CDR1 and CDR2 are PRHDT and FYEKMQ (reference sequence). This CDR3 comprises 12 residues. CDR3: CASSIQGRELFF. The CDR3 coding sequence is TGTGCCAGCAGCATACAGGGCCGGGAGCTGTTTTTT.

A few counts support this clonotype. This sequence joins TRBV5-4 and TRBJ2-3; the D is unclear. This CDR3 has 13 amino acids. Germline-derived CDR1 and CDR2 are SGHNT and YYREEE (reference sequence). The V gene lost 0 bases and the J gene lost 4 bases, with 6 bases spanning the gap. The CDR3 here is CASSLDVADTQYF. CDR3 in DNA: TGTGCCAGCAGCTTGGATGTAGCAGATACGCAGTATTTT.

This clonotype was detected a few times. The chain uses TRBV5-4 and TRBJ1-1, with TRBD1 matching over 9 bases. Germline V gives CDR1 SGHNT, CDR2 YYREEE (reference sequence). Trimming removed 3 bases from V and 4 bases from J; junction bases left unmatched: 4. This CDR3 contains 14 residues. CDR3 residues: CASSSNRGPTEAFF. In DNA, the CDR3 is TGTGCCAGCAGCTCGAACAGGGGGCCCACTGAAGCTTTCTTT.

This clonotype was counted at least ten times. The chain employs TRBV19 and TRBJ2-3; TRBD2 is a possible D gene (6 bases). V shed 6 bases and J shed 3 bases, with 10 bases lying between them. CDR3 length equals 13 residues. Germline-derived CDR1 and CDR2 are LNHDA and SQIVND (reference sequence). The CDR3 reads CASSGSGTDTQYF. The CDR3, as DNA: TGTGCCAGTAGCGGGAGTGGTACAGATACGCAGTATTTT.

The chain carries TRBV29-1 and TRBJ1-4; tentative D call: TRBD1 (5 bases). V gave up 6 bases and J gave up 11 bases, with 16 bases separating them. Germline loops: CDR1 SQVTM, CDR2 ANQGSEA. CDR3 size: 12 residues. For the CDR3, the DNA is TGCAGCGTCGGAGCCCAGGGAAGGAAACTGTTTTTT. This gives the protein CSVGAQGRKLFF.

This clonotype was seen repeatedly, ten times or more. The chain uses TRBV29-1 and TRBJ2-5, with TRBD1 identical over 9 bases. With V trimmed by 2 bases and J by 5 bases, 9 bases remained unmatched. The CDR3 consists of 15 residues. Germline V gene data show CDR1 as SQVTM and CDR2 as ANQGSEA. The CDR3 reads CSVEPTGGRRETQYF. CDR3 coding DNA: TGCAGCGTTGAACCGACAGGGGGGAGAAGGGAGACCCAGTACTTC.

This clonotype was recorded many times. The chain has TRBV27 and TRBJ2-1; D is tentatively TRBD1 or TRBD2 (5 bases each). CDR3 length: 16 amino acids. CDR1 MNHEY and CDR2 SMNVEV come from the germline V gene (reference sequence). With 5 bases removed from V and 0 bases from J, the gap between germline ends came to 14 bases. CDR3 region: CASSPKGTDSYNEQFF. DNA of the CDR3: TGTGCCAGCAGTCCAAAAGGGACGGACTCCTACAATGAGCAGTTCTTC.

This clonotype was seen at least ten times. The rearrangement uses TRBV11-2 and TRBJ2-3, with 9 bases aligning to TRBD2. The CDR3 loop spans 16 amino acids. With 4 bases clipped from V and 3 bases from J, the junction kept 8 bases outside the gene matches. The germline CDR1 and CDR2 sequences are SGHAT and FQNNGV. The CDR3 sequence is CASSYPGLAKTDTQYF. CDR3 nucleotide sequence: TGTGCCAGCAGCTACCCGGGACTAGCAAAGACAGATACGCAGTATTTT.

This rearrangement joins TRBV27 to TRBJ2-5, with D uncertain. Germline CDR1 is MNHEY and CDR2 is SMNVEV (reference sequence). The CDR3 is 13 amino acids. The ends were cut back, 6 bases at V and 5 bases at J, with 13 bases in the middle. The CDR3 spells CASSLTTAETQYF. The DNA of the CDR3 is TGTGCCAGCAGCCTGACGACGGCCGAGACCCAGTACTTC.

This clonotype was found many times. J is TRBJ1-1 and V is TRBV2; 7 bases agree with TRBD1. The V gene's germline CDR1 is SNHLY and CDR2 FYNNEI. The junction had 8 bases not matched to a gene; V was cut back by 6 bases and J by 4 bases. The CDR3 has 14 amino acids. The CDR3 loop is CASRNRQGGTEAFF. DNA of the CDR3: TGTGCCAGCAGGAATCGACAGGGCGGCACTGAAGCTTTCTTT.

In this sample, this clonotype turned up many times. V gene TRBV29-1 combines with J gene TRBJ2-2; possibly TRBD2 for D (5 bases). The CDR3 runs 15 residues. From germline, CDR1 is SQVTM and CDR2 ANQGSEA. Trimming stripped 1 base from V and 6 bases from J, with 15 bases between. This CDR3 is CSVEVAERSAGELFF. The CDR3 DNA follows: TGCAGCGTTGAAGTCGCTGAACGTAGCGCCGGGGAGCTGTTTTTT.

J is TRBJ1-1 and V is TRBV20-1; the D is unclear. Germline CDR1 and CDR2: DFQATT and SNEGSKA (reference sequence). CDR3 length equals 13 residues. V dropped 0 bases and J dropped 1 base, with 6 bases sitting between them. The CDR3 region is CSARDGPNTEAFF. The CDR3 DNA reads as TGCAGTGCTAGAGATGGGCCGAACACTGAAGCTTTCTTT.

This clonotype was counted ten times or more. The chain uses TRBV5-1 and TRBJ2-1; unclear D gene. The CDR3 runs to 16 residues. The germline V gene has CDR1 SGHRS and CDR2 YFSETQ. V gave up 0 bases and J gave up 4 bases, with 14 bases separating them. The DNA for the CDR3 is TGCGCCAGCAGCTTGGGAACAGTTATCGGGTACAATGAGCAGTTCTTC. Translated: CASSLGTVIGYNEQFF.